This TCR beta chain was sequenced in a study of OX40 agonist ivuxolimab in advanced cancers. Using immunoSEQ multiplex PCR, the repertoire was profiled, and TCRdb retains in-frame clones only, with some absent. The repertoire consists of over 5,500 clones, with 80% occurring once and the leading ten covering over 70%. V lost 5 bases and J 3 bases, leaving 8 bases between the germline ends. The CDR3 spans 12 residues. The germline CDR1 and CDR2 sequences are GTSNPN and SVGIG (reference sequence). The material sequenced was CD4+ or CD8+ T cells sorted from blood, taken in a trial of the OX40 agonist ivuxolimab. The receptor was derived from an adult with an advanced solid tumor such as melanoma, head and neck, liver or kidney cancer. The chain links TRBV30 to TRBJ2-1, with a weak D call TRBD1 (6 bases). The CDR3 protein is CAWGTIYNEQFF. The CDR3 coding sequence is TGTGCCTGGGGGACAATCTACAATGAGCAGTTCTTC.